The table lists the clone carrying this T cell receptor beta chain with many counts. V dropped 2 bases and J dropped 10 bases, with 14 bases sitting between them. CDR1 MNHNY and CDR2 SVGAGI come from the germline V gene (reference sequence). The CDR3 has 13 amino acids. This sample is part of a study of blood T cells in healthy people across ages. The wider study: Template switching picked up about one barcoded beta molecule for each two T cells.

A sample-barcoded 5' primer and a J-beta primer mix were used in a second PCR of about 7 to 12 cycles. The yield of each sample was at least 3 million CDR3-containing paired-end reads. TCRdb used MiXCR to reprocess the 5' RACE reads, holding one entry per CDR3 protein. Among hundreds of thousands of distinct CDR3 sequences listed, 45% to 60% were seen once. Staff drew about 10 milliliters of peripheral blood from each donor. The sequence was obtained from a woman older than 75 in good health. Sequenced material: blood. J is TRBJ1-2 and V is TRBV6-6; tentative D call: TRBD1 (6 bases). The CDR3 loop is CASSYAPTGIYTF. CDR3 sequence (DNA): TGTGCCAGCAGTTACGCTCCTACAGGGATCTACACCTTC.